In its sample, the clone carrying this T cell receptor beta chain was seen many times. Antigen unknown. The data originate from a study of identical twins. Trimming took 3 bases from V and 2 from J; bases not matched to a gene: 6. There are 15 residues in the CDR3. CDR1 and CDR2 from the germline V gene are SEHNR and FQNEAQ (reference sequence). TCRdb ran MiXCR on the 5' RACE reads and lists one entry per CDR3 protein. The table includes a few hundred thousand distinct CDR3 sequences, less than 20% detected once. Study results and caveats: While abundant cord blood beta clonotypes carried fewer insertions, memory repertoires showed no such pattern.

The chain is built from TRBV7-9 and TRBJ1-2; 7 nucleotides line up with TRBD1. This TCR came from a man aged 45-65 years in good health. The sequencing input was naive T cells sorted from blood. This CDR3 is CASSFGDSTNYGYTF. CDR3 DNA sequence: TGTGCCAGCAGCTTTGGGGACAGTACGAACTATGGCTACACCTTC.